This TCR beta chain was recorded in a study of T cell responses to AZD1222 COVID-19 vaccine. Whole-study findings and limits: After two AZD1222 doses, spike-specific TCR breadth and depth rose versus day 0. Close to half of all spike-specific TCRs reportedly target regions of the variants that are unmutated. Every sample of the repertoires postdated the peak T cell response.

Second doses were pooled across both intervals (about 4 or about 12 weeks). Clones were sequenced by immunoSEQ multiplex PCR, and TCRdb holds only the in-frame ones, with some missing. This table holds about 84,000 clones, 80% to 90% found once. The CDR3 length is 11 residues. Germline CDR1 reads SGHKS; CDR2 reads YYEKEE (reference sequence). V shed 4 bases, J shed 14 bases, and the junction held 6 bases outside the gene matches. In this sample, this clone turned up once. Its antigen is unidentified. V is TRBV5-5 and J is TRBJ2-3; the match to TRBD1 covers 8 bases. This material consisted of peripheral blood, taken 28 days after the second AZD1222 dose. The clonotype comes from an adult who received the AZD1222 COVID-19 vaccine. CDR3 residues: CASSVDREGYF. The CDR3 coding sequence is TGTGCCAGCAGCGTGGACAGGGAAGGGTATTTT.